Sequencing of this T cell receptor beta chain was carried out in a study of T cell responses to AZD1222 COVID-19 vaccine (TCRdb year 2021). For the wider study: AZD1222 recipients given second doses at about 4 weeks or at about 12 weeks were pooled, since spike-specific TCR depth and breadth were not found to differ between the two schedules. A total of 230 to 250 trial participants underwent TCR sequencing, of whom 200 to 220 had received two doses of AZD1222 and 26 had received two doses of the MenACWY control vaccine. Trial participants were enrolled into age subgroups of 18-55, 56-69 and 70-plus years, which contained around 140, 26 and 57 TCR-sequenced participants, respectively.

The CDR3 regions of human TCRbeta chains were analyzed by immunosequencing. Regarding the original processing steps: TCRs in the repertoires were compared against a reference library of SARS-CoV-2-specific TCRs that had been generated with the MIRA antigen-specificity platform. Breadth was defined as the fraction of unique TCRs that were SARS-CoV-2-associated. Depth was defined as the fraction of total T cells that were SARS-CoV-2-associated. Using the MIRA data, each spike-specific TCR was mapped to the spike region that the TCR reacts to and placed in a CD4 or CD8 class. Log10-transformed breadth and depth values were compared by one-way ANOVA with Sidak's multiple comparisons tests. Here the immuneACCESS table is served through TCRdb, limited to in-frame sequences with V and J called. Missing clones are a known gap in these copies; in checked studies unresolved V genes cover under half, and the rest lacks a known reason. For V, J and clone size, that table is used; D and trimming come from the DNA. The table for this sample lists approximately 46,000 clones; over 60% of them were counted only once. The ten largest clonotypes hold over 6.5% of the sample.

Results and caveats for the whole study, not just this receptor: In the small 56-69-year group, the increase in depth fell short of significance, most likely because of low power. Participants were mostly white British, with more females than males. The authors suggested clonal diversity may have been underestimated. Conclusions about previously exposed vaccinees are limited because only a handful of AZD1222 recipients were SARS-CoV-2 seropositive at baseline. Reportedly, almost half of the unique spike-specific TCRs recognized epitopes lying outside the regions that are mutated in the B.1.351 and B.1.1.7 variants. CD4 TCRs associated with the vaccine covered the entire spike protein, and the dominant responses were in regions 160-218 and 743-854. A significant rise in spike-specific TCR breadth and depth was observed after two AZD1222 doses relative to day 0 and relative to MenACWY recipients. Because no day 14 peak-response samples were available, the repertoires could be characterized only after the peak T cell response.

Trimming leaves V shorter by 2 bases and J shorter by 4 bases, with the junction holding 4 bases beyond the gene matches. As encoded in the germline V gene, CDR1 is MRHNA while CDR2 is SNTAGT. The CDR3 sequence holds 15 residues, the cysteine and phenylalanine included. Only the CDR3 portion is preserved as DNA: 45 bases, with reading frame beginning at the first base. This specimen's time point label, interpreted: baseline before first vaccination. The vaccinee samples were drawn from two UK trials, COV001 and COV002, one of which was a single-blind randomized controlled phase 2/3 trial testing AZD1222 (ChAdOx1 nCoV-19) in healthy adults. Trial participant PBMC samples were collected at day 0 and day 28 after the second dose for TCRbeta chain sequencing. Concerning this clone itself: This clone's antigen is unknown. Base quality data are lacking; no much larger clone is found one base away.

The sample was peripheral blood, taken on day 0 of AZD1222 vaccination. The sequence is built from TRBV6-4 and TRBJ2-1; 8 bases in the junction line up with TRBD1. The clonotype originates from an adult in good health. The DNA sequence is given as TGTGCCAGCAGTGACCGGTGGACAGGGTACAATGAGCAGTTCTTC. Translation gives CASSDRWTGYNEQFF.